These T cell receptor beta chains were read from a single sample in a study of control samples from healthy donors and cancer patients. Only in-frame clones appear in the TCRdb table, and some are missing; sequencing was by immunoSEQ multiplex PCR. Among 100,000 to 150,000 clones listed, over 75% were seen once. The sequenced sample was blood. The receptors stem from a man aged 18 to 35 in good health. CDR3s include the opening cysteine and the closing phenylalanine or tryptophan. The order of the fields is D gene, CDR3 length, clone size, V gene, J gene, CDR3 DNA, CDR3 protein. A D gene is named only where the DNA matches it firmly. The size entry is marked missing in some rows and otherwise reads once, few, many or a size class.

-	13	once	TRBV30	TRBJ1-1	TGTGCCTGGAGTGTCCGTAGGAACACTGAAGCTTTCTTT	CAWSVRRNTEAFF
TRBD1	14	-	TRBV27	TRBJ1-5	TGTGCCAGCAGTGCATACCGGGACAGTCAGCCCCAGCATTTT	CASSAYRDSQPQHF
-	16	-	TRBV3-1/TRBV3-2	TRBJ1-6	TGTGCCAGCAGCCAAGATGGCGCGGCCTATAATTCACCCCTCCACTTT	CASSQDGAAYNSPLHF
-	14	-	TRBV27	TRBJ1-5	TGTGCCAGCGGGCGTGTACAGGACAATCAGCCCCAGCATTTT	CASGRVQDNQPQHF
-	14	-	TRBV2	TRBJ2-5	TGTGCCAGCAGCCCGCATCCGGGAGTAGAGACCCAGTACTTC	CASSPHPGVETQYF
-	15	-	TRBV11-3	TRBJ2-1	TGTGCCAGCACCCTTAGGAGCCTTGGGTACAATGAGCAGTTCTTC	CASTLRSLGYNEQFF
TRBD1	14	-	TRBV30	TRBJ2-5	TGTGCCTGGAGGGTGACAGGGGGCCAAGAGACCCAGTACTTC	CAWRVTGGQETQYF
TRBD2	15	-	TRBV6-4	TRBJ2-3	TGTGCCAGCAGCCATAGCGGGGGGGCCACAGATACGCAGTATTTT	CASSHSGGATDTQYF
-	14	-	TRBV9	TRBJ2-2	TGTGCCAGCAGCGTAGTCGGGACCACCGGGGAGCTGTTTTTT	CASSVVGTTGELFF
-	14	once	TRBV10-2	TRBJ1-3	TGCGCCTCCACCCCAGGGAACTCTGGAAACACCATATATTTT	CASTPGNSGNTIYF
-	13	-	TRBV2	TRBJ1-5	TGTGCCAGCAGCACGGACGGTGATCAGCCCCAGCATTTT	CASSTDGDQPQHF
-	13	-	TRBV13	TRBJ1-1	TGTGCCAGCAGCTACAACAGGGTCACTGAAGCTTTCTTT	CASSYNRVTEAFF
TRBD2	16	-	TRBV4-1	TRBJ2-1	TGCGCCAGCAGCCAAGATGCTGGCGGGGGCTACAATGAGCAGTTCTTC	CASSQDAGGGYNEQFF
-	13	-	TRBV4-3	TRBJ1-4	TGCGCCAGCAGCCAGGTCCGTAATGAAAAACTGTTTTTT	CASSQVRNEKLFF
-	13	-	TRBV19	TRBJ1-5	TGTGCCAGTCGGGGAATCGGCAATCAGCCCCAGCATTTT	CASRGIGNQPQHF